Listed below are T cell receptor beta chains from one sample, sequenced in a study of T cell responses to AZD1222 COVID-19 vaccine. Only in-frame clones appear in the TCRdb table, and some are missing; sequencing was by immunoSEQ multiplex PCR. The table has under 95,000 clones, 89% seen once. Source: peripheral blood, taken on day 0 of AZD1222 vaccination. These receptors were taken from an adult in good health. Each CDR3 is given with its conserved first and last residue. A D gene is named only where the DNA matches it firmly. Size is omitted from some rows. Given values are once, few, many or a class for expanded clones.

size,D,V,length,J,CDR3,DNA
.,.,TRBV11-3,16,TRBJ1-2,CASPEEVGQVYYGYTF,TGTGCCAGCCCAGAGGAAGTTGGCCAGGTATACTATGGCTACACCTTC
.,.,TRBV5-4,15,TRBJ1-2,CASSLLVGGNYGYTF,TGTGCCAGCAGCTTATTAGTCGGGGGAAACTATGGCTACACCTTC
.,TRBD1,TRBV4-2,16,TRBJ1-5,CASSPRQGSYNQPQHF,TGTGCCAGCAGCCCTCGACAGGGGAGTTACAATCAGCCCCAGCATTTT
once,TRBD2,TRBV6-6,16,TRBJ2-1,CASSYSGTSGSDEQFF,TGTGCCAGCAGTTACTCCGGGACTAGCGGGTCCGATGAGCAGTTCTTC
once,.,TRBV7-2,15,TRBJ1-2,CASSLDSASNYGYTF,TGTGCCAGCAGCTTAGATTCAGCTTCTAACTATGGCTACACCTTC
.,.,TRBV14,16,TRBJ2-2,CASSQEGGGTTGELFF,TGTGCCAGCAGCCAAGAGGGGGGTGGGACCACCGGGGAGCTGTTTTTT
.,.,TRBV4-3,14,TRBJ2-5,CASSQDLYQETQYF,TGCGCCAGCAGCCAAGATCTCTACCAAGAGACCCAGTACTTC
.,.,TRBV19,16,TRBJ2-3,CASSPQGGFSTDTQYF,TGTGCCAGTAGCCCACAGGGAGGTTTTAGCACAGATACGCAGTATTTT
.,TRBD2,TRBV10-3,14,TRBJ2-7,CAISAAGGPYEQYF,TGTGCCATCAGTGCGGCGGGAGGGCCCTACGAGCAGTACTTC
.,.,TRBV5-5,14,TRBJ1-1,CASSEGRGNTEAFF,TGTGCCAGCAGCGAGGGTCGAGGGAACACTGAAGCTTTCTTT
.,TRBD2,TRBV9,16,TRBJ2-1,CASSVASGPAGGEQFF,TGTGCCAGCAGCGTAGCCTCGGGGCCGGCGGGAGGGGAGCAGTTCTTC
.,.,TRBV6-5,14,TRBJ1-6,CASSFWGRNSPLHF,TGTGCCAGCAGTTTCTGGGGTAGGAATTCACCCCTCCACTTT
.,.,TRBV6-6,14,TRBJ2-7,CASSYGGVSDEQYF,TGTGCCAGCAGTTACGGGGGAGTAAGCGACGAGCAGTACTTC
.,.,TRBV5-6,13,TRBJ2-7,CASSNPRGYEQYF,TGTGCCAGCAGCAACCCCCGGGGCTACGAGCAGTACTTC
.,TRBD2,TRBV9,15,TRBJ2-3,CASSVGLAGLDTQYF,TGTGCCAGCAGCGTAGGACTAGCGGGATTGGATACGCAGTATTTT
once,.,TRBV6-5,13,TRBJ1-1,CAVLQFGKGEAFF,TGTGCCGTCCTGCAGTTCGGGAAGGGTGAAGCTTTCTTT
.,TRBD1,TRBV5-1,15,TRBJ1-1,CASSLVVRGLTEAFF,TGCGCCAGCAGCTTGGTTGTCAGGGGGCTTACTGAAGCTTTCTTT
.,.,TRBV3-1/TRBV3-2,13,TRBJ1-1,CASSQGADTEAFF,TGTGCCAGCAGCCAAGGGGCCGACACTGAAGCTTTCTTT
.,.,TRBV19,14,TRBJ2-5,CASSIGGSQETQYF,TGTGCCAGTAGTATAGGCGGCAGCCAAGAGACCCAGTACTTC
.,.,TRBV7-9,16,TRBJ2-2,CASSPTRGNPTGELFF,TGTGCCAGCAGCCCTACTAGAGGGAATCCCACCGGGGAGCTGTTTTTT
few,.,TRBV2,15,TRBJ1-1,CASSESGGENTEAFF,TGTGCCAGCAGTGAATCTGGAGGAGAGAACACTGAAGCTTTCTTT
few,TRBD1,TRBV2,16,TRBJ1-1,CASSEASGQWTTEAFF,TGTGCCAGCAGTGAAGCTTCGGGACAGTGGACCACTGAAGCTTTCTTT
few,.,TRBV3-1/TRBV3-2,16,TRBJ2-3,CASSQVAGQGVDTQYF,TGTGCCAGCAGCCAAGTAGCGGGACAGGGTGTGGATACGCAGTATTTT
.,.,TRBV27,14,TRBJ1-4,CASSVGTINEKLFF,TGTGCCAGCAGCGTCGGGACCATTAATGAAAAACTGTTTTTT
.,TRBD1,TRBV7-9,15,TRBJ2-2,CASSLGQGYPGELFF,TGTGCCAGCAGCCTGGGACAGGGTTATCCCGGGGAGCTGTTTTTT
.,.,TRBV7-6,17,TRBJ2-2,CASSSEPRDSGTGELFF,TGTGCCAGCAGCTCTGAACCGAGAGACAGCGGCACCGGGGAGCTGTTTTTT
.,.,TRBV7-2,17,TRBJ2-5,CASSHLDHSSTEETQYF,TGTGCCAGCAGCCACCTGGACCACTCATCTACGGAAGAGACCCAGTACTTC
.,.,TRBV6-1,13,TRBJ1-4,CASSEDRAEKLFF,TGTGCCAGCAGTGAAGACAGGGCCGAAAAACTGTTTTTT
once,.,TRBV20-1,13,TRBJ1-4,CSASKGINEKLFF,TGCAGTGCTAGTAAGGGAATCAATGAAAAACTGTTTTTT
.,TRBD1,TRBV9,15,TRBJ1-2,CASSLGTAPNYGYTF,TGTGCCAGCAGCCTTGGGACAGCTCCTAACTATGGCTACACCTTC
.,TRBD2,TRBV2,15,TRBJ2-1,CASKLGLAGDNEQFF,TGTGCCAGCAAACTGGGACTAGCGGGTGACAATGAGCAGTTCTTC
.,.,TRBV5-4,14,TRBJ1-2,CASSLAAGQDGYTF,TGTGCCAGCAGCTTGGCCGCGGGGCAGGATGGCTACACCTTC
.,.,TRBV27,13,TRBJ1-1,CASSSIRTNEAFF,TGTGCCAGCAGTTCCATCCGGACGAATGAAGCTTTCTTT
.,TRBD1,TRBV6-1,14,TRBJ1-2,CASSEQDRFTGYTF,TGTGCCAGCAGTGAACAGGACAGGTTTACTGGCTACACCTTC
.,TRBD1,TRBV7-9,13,TRBJ1-1,CASRGQGDTEAFF,TGTGCCAGCAGGGGACAGGGTGACACTGAAGCTTTCTTT
.,.,TRBV7-2,15,TRBJ2-2,CASSFAGTDTGELFF,TGTGCCAGCAGCTTTGCAGGGACGGACACCGGGGAGCTGTTTTTT
.,.,TRBV4-2,15,TRBJ2-1,CASSQVSGSYNEQFF,TGTGCCAGCAGCCAAGTCTCCGGCTCCTACAATGAGCAGTTCTTC
.,.,TRBV18,15,TRBJ2-3,CASSPQMGGPDTQYF,TGTGCCAGCTCACCACAAATGGGGGGTCCAGATACGCAGTATTTT
.,.,TRBV3-1/TRBV3-2,14,TRBJ2-2,CASSQEGATGELFF,TGTGCCAGCAGCCAAGAGGGGGCGACCGGGGAGCTGTTTTTT
many,.,TRBV6-4,13,TRBJ2-1,CASSDSDNNEQFF,TGTGCCAGCAGTGACTCGGACAACAATGAGCAGTTCTTC
.,TRBD1,TRBV12-3/TRBV12-4,13,TRBJ1-2,CASSTGDNYGYTF,TGTGCCAGCAGTACAGGGGATAACTATGGCTACACCTTC
.,.,TRBV4-2,17,TRBJ2-6,CASSQGTPDAGANVLTF,TGTGCCAGCAGCCAAGGAACCCCCGACGCTGGGGCCAACGTCCTGACTTTC
few,TRBD1,TRBV5-1,15,TRBJ2-7,CASSVGQGASYEQYF,TGCGCCAGCAGCGTCGGACAGGGGGCTTCCTACGAGCAGTACTTC
.,TRBD2,TRBV6-4,15,TRBJ2-5,CASRRGLAGKETQYF,TGTGCCAGCAGGAGAGGACTAGCGGGCAAAGAGACCCAGTACTTC
.,.,TRBV21-1,16,TRBJ1-6,CASSKGGDPPRSPLHF,TGTGCCAGCAGCAAAGGAGGAGACCCACCGCGTTCACCCCTCCACTTT
.,.,TRBV30,13,TRBJ2-5,CAWSRAGEETQYF,TGTGCCTGGAGTCGGGCAGGGGAAGAGACCCAGTACTTC